Following are 26 T cell receptor beta chains from one sample sequenced in a study of T cell repertoires in cytomegalovirus infection (dated by TCRdb to between 2018 and 2020). Their recognized antigens are unknown. TCRdb names Illumina HiSeq 1500 as the instrument used. TCRdb itself trimmed the public reads at Q25 with fastp, ran MiXCR and retained productive beta chains. A single entry per CDR3 protein holds the most common genes and DNA from its merged rows. The sample yields roughly 500,000 distinct CDR3 sequences; more than 40% were counted once. Around 45% of the sample is in the top ten clones. Reading the label with the study, this specimen's treatment or condition is: in vitro stimulation with specific CMV peptide epitopes to enrich CMV-specific T cells. The sample in question was cultured PBMCs, obtained from culture after CMV antigen stimulation. The receptors here all came from a human donor in good health (CMV status not recorded). Some clones in this sample may be carry-over from other donors' samples.

The count of this clonotype is one. The chain combines TRBV12-3 or TRBV12-4 with TRBJ2-5, with 8 bases aligning to TRBD2. The CDR3 spans 15 residues. V was clipped by 3 bases and J by 1 base; unmatched bases: 4. The CDR3: CASSFIAGLQETQYF. CDR3 bases: TGTGCCAGCAGTTTTATAGCGGGGCTCCAAGAGACCCAGTACTTC.

The chain joins TRBV7-6 to TRBJ2-2, with D maybe TRBD1 (6 bases). The germline V gene has CDR1 SGHVS and CDR2 FNYEAQ. The length of the CDR3 is 18 residues. Deletions cut 4 bases from V and 0 bases from J, with 18 bases between. CDR3 residues: CASSSQPPTGTNTGELFF. CDR3 coding DNA: TGTGCCAGCAGCTCCCAGCCTCCGACAGGAACGAACACCGGGGAGCTGTTTTTT.

The V call is TRBV12-3 or TRBV12-4, the J call TRBJ2-1; no clear D gene. The V end was cut by 5 bases, the J end by 2 bases, with 16 bases between. The CDR3 is 16 residues long. Written as DNA, the CDR3 is TGTGCCAGCAGTCCCCGTAGTCTCAGTCCCTACAATGAGCAGTTCTTC. It yields the protein CASSPRSLSPYNEQFF.

This clonotype occurred a few times. CDR3 DNA sequence: TGTGCCAGCAGTTACGGGGGAGCTAACTATGGCTACACCTTC. Its protein product is CASSYGGANYGYTF. The V and J genes are TRBV12-3 or TRBV12-4 and TRBJ1-2, with D perhaps TRBD1 (5 bases). This CDR3 contains 14 residues. V lost 4 bases and J lost 0, with 9 bases in between.

As to this clonotype: At one boundary the junction diverges from the germline segment, which might be a read error. The chain employs TRBV11-2 and TRBJ2-1, with 10 bases matching TRBD1. This CDR3 is 17 amino acids long. CDR1 and CDR2 (germline): SGHAT, FQNNGV. The CDR3 nucleotides read TGTGTCAGCAGCTTAGATTGGGGACAGGGGTCCTACAATGAGCAGTTCTTC. This codes for CVSSLDWGQGSYNEQFF.

V is TRBV20-1 and J is TRBJ2-1; TRBD2 aligns across 12 bases. Germline-derived CDR1 and CDR2 are DFQATT and SNEGSKA (reference sequence). The CDR3 has 15 residues. The chain's CDR3 is CSAHGGTSGRNEQFF. CDR3 coding DNA: TGCAGCGCCCACGGCGGAACTAGCGGGAGGAATGAGCAGTTCTTC.

This clonotype was found a few times. V and J are TRBV6-6 and TRBJ2-6; D is ambiguous. The CDR3 is 15 amino acids. Germline V gives CDR1 MNHNY, CDR2 SVGAGI (reference sequence). V shed 7 bases and J shed 0 bases, with 10 bases lying between them. Here the CDR3 reads CASKVGASGANVLTF. CDR3 nucleotide sequence: TGTGCCAGCAAGGTCGGAGCCTCTGGGGCCAACGTCCTGACTTTC.

J is TRBJ2-2 and V is TRBV6-1, with 10 bases lining up with TRBD1. This CDR3 has 15 residues. V gave up 7 bases and J gave up 3 bases; unmatched junction bases: 5. Germline V gene data show CDR1 as MNHNS and CDR2 as SASEGT. CDR3 protein: CASTGTGVHTGELFF. CDR3 nucleotide sequence: TGTGCCAGCACCGGGACAGGGGTCCACACCGGGGAGCTGTTTTTT.

The chain is built from TRBV25-1 and TRBJ2-3; D ambiguous. In germline, CDR1 is MGHDK, CDR2 SYGVNS. Trimming cost V 5 bases and J 0 bases, with 9 bases left between them. The CDR3 runs to 14 residues. CDR3 nucleotides: TGTGCCAGCAGTCTACTACATAGCACAGATACGCAGTATTTT. Its translation is CASSLLHSTDTQYF.

V and J are TRBV7-2 and TRBJ2-1, with unresolved D. The CDR3 is 15 amino acids. V was shortened by 5 bases and J by 0 bases, with 11 bases between the two germline ends. The V gene's germline CDR1 is SGHTA and CDR2 FQGNSA. The chain's CDR3 is CASSQPPLSYNEQFF. The DNA for the CDR3 is TGTGCCAGCAGCCAACCCCCCCTCTCCTACAATGAGCAGTTCTTC.

The table lists this clonotype with a few counts. V gene TRBV18 combines with J gene TRBJ1-5; no firm D call. Germline CDR1 and CDR2: KGHSH and LQKENI. The CDR3 covers 16 residues. With 3 bases removed from V and 7 bases from J, the gap between germline ends came to 19 bases. The CDR3 spells CASSPAVIKTGQPQHF. The CDR3 coding sequence is TGTGCCAGCTCACCTGCCGTAATCAAGACGGGGCAGCCCCAGCATTTT.

This chain uses TRBV12-3 or TRBV12-4 with TRBJ1-1; D might be TRBD1 (6 bases). Trimming removed 6 bases at V and 10 bases at J, with 15 bases between. The CDR3 contains 12 residues. The CDR3 reads CASRPGGAVAFF. The DNA of the CDR3 is TGTGCCAGCAGGCCTGGGGGGGCTGTAGCTTTCTTT.

V usage is TRBV7-9 and J usage is TRBJ2-7; D is undetermined. CDR1 SEHNR and CDR2 FQNEAQ come from the germline V gene (reference sequence). V lost 3 bases and J lost 3, with 9 bases in between. The CDR3 extends over 13 amino acids. The CDR3 DNA reads as TGTGCCAGCAGCTTCGCCCAGCTCTACGAGCAGTACTTC. This translates into CASSFAQLYEQYF. The full variable domain, its missing parts supplied by reference TRBV7-9 and TRBJ2-7, is DTGVSQNPRHKITKRGQNVTFRCDPISEHNRLYWYRQTLGQGPEFLTYFQNEAQLEKSRLLSDRFSAERPKGSFSTLEIQRTEQGDSAMYLCASSFAQLYEQYFGPGTRLTVT.

This chain uses TRBV7-6 with TRBJ2-3; 7 positions agree with TRBD2. Trimming took 6 bases from V and 0 from J; bases not matched to a gene: 15. Per germline, CDR1 SGHVS and CDR2 FNYEAQ. The CDR3 spans 18 residues. The CDR3 spells CASSKSAGTSDSTDTQYF. The CDR3 DNA sequence: TGTGCCAGCAGTAAAAGTGCGGGCACTAGCGATAGCACAGATACGCAGTATTTT.

CDR3 DNA sequence: TGTGCCAGCAGCCTCCTAGCGGTGTACAATGAGCAGTTCTTC. This encodes CASSLLAVYNEQFF. This chain joins TRBV7-2 and TRBJ2-1, with 7 nucleotides matching TRBD2. The J segment lost 4 bases and the V segment lost 5 bases, leaving 5 bases of the junction unmatched. CDR1 and CDR2 from the germline V gene are SGHTA and FQGNSA. The CDR3 totals 14 residues. The full variable domain, its missing parts supplied by reference TRBV7-2 and TRBJ2-1, is GAGVSQSPSNKVTEKGKDVELRCDPISGHTALYWYRQSLGQGLEFLIYFQGNSAPDKSGLPSDRFSAERTGGSVSTLTIQRTQQEDSAVYLCASSLLAVYNEQFFGPGTRLTVL.

In its sample, this clonotype was seen a few times. This rearrangement joins TRBV11-3 to TRBJ1-2; possible D gene TRBD1, 5 bases. CDR1 SGHNT and CDR2 YENEEA come from the germline V gene. This CDR3 contains 16 residues. The germline V and J ends were trimmed by 5 bases and 2 bases, with 18 bases remaining between them. The CDR3 loop is CASSKTRDPTNYGYTF. CDR3 DNA: TGTGCCAGCAGCAAAACCCGGGACCCGACGAACTATGGCTACACCTTC.

This clonotype appeared once. The rearrangement links TRBV12-3 or TRBV12-4 to TRBJ2-5; D could derive from TRBD1 or TRBD2 (5 bases each). V was clipped by 4 bases and J by 3 bases, with 12 bases between them. The CDR3 consists of 14 residues. The CDR3 DNA reads as TGTGCCAGCAGTTCCGGGGCCTTGGAAGAGACCCAGTACTTC. Residues: CASSSGALEETQYF.

About this clonotype: One end of the junction is discordant with germline, which a read error may explain. The rearrangement uses TRBV20-1 and TRBJ2-7; maybe TRBD2 (6 bases). The CDR3 runs to 10 residues. The germline gives CDR1 DFQATT, CDR2 SNEGSKA (reference sequence). The CDR3 DNA reads TGCAGTGCTTCCCTGGCGGGGCTGGTCTTC. Translating gives CSASLAGLVF.

The chain carries TRBV6-2 or TRBV6-3 and TRBJ2-3; TRBD2 matches 15 bases. The CDR3 consists of 14 residues. Germline V gives CDR1 MNHEY, CDR2 SVGEGT. With 5 bases clipped from V and 14 bases from J, the junction kept 8 bases outside the gene matches. The CDR3 here is CASSPGLAGGPGYF. The CDR3 DNA is TGTGCCAGCAGTCCCGGACTAGCGGGGGGGCCGGGGTATTTT.

The rearrangement links TRBV7-2 to TRBJ1-1; a weak D match, TRBD1 (6 bases). Trimming cost V 7 bases and J 5 bases, with 14 bases left between them. Germline V gives CDR1 SGHTA, CDR2 FQGNSA. This CDR3 is 13 amino acids long. CDR3: CASNLTGYTEAFF. In nucleotides, the CDR3 is TGTGCCAGCAACCTCACAGGGTATACTGAAGCTTTCTTT.

CDR3 amino acids: CASSPYGGSSYNEQFF. The CDR3 DNA reads TGTGCCAGCAGTCCCTACGGAGGAAGCTCCTACAATGAGCAGTTCTTC. The V and J genes are TRBV28 and TRBJ2-1; possible D gene TRBD2, 5 bases. The CDR3 length is 16 residues. Germline V lookup: CDR1 MDHEN, CDR2 SYDVKM. Trimming cost V 5 bases and J 0 bases, with 14 bases left between them.

This clonotype was seen many times. The chain couples TRBV7-2 to TRBJ2-3; D is perhaps TRBD1 (6 bases). The V gene's germline CDR1 is SGHTA and CDR2 FQGNSA. Trimming shortened V by 5 bases and J by 2 bases, and 14 bases separated the two germline ends. The CDR3 has 15 amino acids. The chain's CDR3 is CASSQQGSHTDTQYF. Written as DNA, the CDR3 is TGTGCCAGCAGCCAACAGGGTTCTCACACAGATACGCAGTATTTT.

V is TRBV5-1 and J is TRBJ2-7, with 8 bases lining up with TRBD1. The V segment lost 0 bases and the J segment 6 bases; nucleotides outside the gene matches: 8. The CDR3 runs to 15 residues. Germline-derived CDR1 and CDR2 are SGHRS and YFSETQ. CDR3 DNA: TGCGCCAGCAGCTTGGACGGACAGGGCTATGCCGAGCAGTACTTC. It is translated as CASSLDGQGYAEQYF.

This clonotype appeared a few times. V usage is TRBV7-6 and J usage is TRBJ2-1; the match to TRBD2 covers 12 bases. The J segment lost 4 bases and the V segment lost 4 bases, leaving 2 bases of the junction unmatched. The length of the CDR3 is 15 residues. The germline CDR1 and CDR2 sequences are SGHVS and FNYEAQ. The CDR3 protein is CASSWTSGEYNEQFF. The CDR3 DNA reads as TGTGCCAGCAGCTGGACTAGCGGGGAATACAATGAGCAGTTCTTC.

The V gene is TRBV11-2, the J gene TRBJ1-1; TRBD1 might be the D (5 bases). Looked up from germline, CDR1 is SGHAT and CDR2 is FQNNGV. V was cut by 3 bases and J by 0 bases, with 11 bases left in between. The length of the CDR3 is 15 residues. The chain's CDR3 is CASSLAGGMNTEAFF. The CDR3, as DNA: TGTGCCAGCAGCTTGGCGGGGGGAATGAACACTGAAGCTTTCTTT. Full variable domain (remainder filled in from reference TRBV11-2 and TRBJ1-1): EAGVAQSPRYKIIEKRQSVAFWCNPISGHATLYWYQQILGQGPKLLIQFQNNGVVDDSQLPKDRFSAERLKGVDSTLKIQPAKLEDSAVYLCASSLAGGMNTEAFFGQGTRLTVV.

This clonotype was observed a few times. This chain uses TRBV2 with TRBJ1-1; D not certain. CDR3 length: 14 amino acids. From germline, CDR1 is SNHLY and CDR2 FYNNEI. V was pared by 7 bases and J by 1 base, with 13 bases between. CDR3 bases: TGTGCCAGCACTATTGAGACAACGAACACTGAAGCTTTCTTT. Protein sequence: CASTIETTNTEAFF.